This T cell receptor beta chain emerged from a study of early T cells in non-severe SARS-CoV-2 infection (dated by TCRdb to 2020 to 2022). About the study as a whole: Bulk RNA from unsorted whole blood was used for TCR sequencing, so alpha and beta chains could not be paired.

CDR1 and CDR2 were assigned from the germline V gene (reference sequence) as SEHNR and FQNEAQ. The germline ends are 15 bases apart after V is trimmed by 4 bases and J by 6 bases. The cysteine opens and the phenylalanine closes a CDR3 of 15 amino acids. Of all the DNA, just the CDR3 is kept, 45 bases in frame from base 1. What the work shows at the level of the full study, not this receptor alone: VDJdb matching was skewed toward anti-spike CD8 responses, so virus-specific expansions were likely underestimated and private and CD4 specificities were missed.

Only one count was recorded for this clonotype. It has no known antigen specificity. No base qualities exist here, and no much larger clone lies one base off it. A single read counts as weak evidence. This was a case-control study nested in a cohort of healthcare workers in London, UK, who had nasopharyngeal swab PCR tests and blood samples taken every week. Healthcare workers were enrolled in the week of the UK lockdown, from 23 to 31 March 2020, and were followed every week for up to roughly 16 weeks. Libraries were constructed by 5' RACE. Sequencer: NextSeq 500. Unique molecular identifiers were attached to individual cDNA molecules in the TCR library protocol so that sequencing error and PCR bias could be corrected. Both TCR alpha and beta chains were sequenced, and tight co-correlation was observed between alpha and beta sequence abundances in each sample. In the source study's methods: Decombinator V4 was used to annotate the V gene, J gene and CDR3 of the TCR sequences. TCRs were defined as expanded if a significant change between any two time points was detected under a Poisson model with p below 0.0001. TCR abundances were normalised to the total number of TCRs sequenced per sample and were expressed as counts per million. MAIT TCRs were defined by TRAV1-2 paired with TRAJ12, TRAJ20 or TRAJ33, and iNKT TCRs by TRAV10 paired with TRAJ18. VDJdb, accessed 1 November 2021, was searched for CMV, EBV and SARS-CoV-2 annotated TCRs, excluding TCRs annotated for multiple antigens. TCRdb reworked the public reads: Q25 trimming with fastp, MiXCR clone assembly, productive beta chains retained. Here each entry gathers all rows of one CDR3 protein and keeps the most common genes and DNA. The V and J calls follow TCRdb's processing rather than the paper's. Across this sample there are tens of thousands of distinct CDR3 sequences, with about 5.9% seen only once. Less than 5% of the sample rests with the top ten.

The source is an adult who was a healthcare worker with PCR-confirmed SARS-CoV-2 infection or an uninfected control (not recorded which). Rearrangement joined TRBV7-9 to TRBJ1-4, with the D gene not confidently named. The material sequenced was whole blood. The nucleotides are TGTGCCAGCAGCTCCCCCCTGATCATGGATGAAAAACTGTTTTTT. Its translation reads: CASSSPLIMDEKLFF. Joined to the reference TRBV7-9 and TRBJ1-4 proteins, this CDR3 gives the full variable domain: DTGVSQNPRHKITKRGQNVTFRCDPISEHNRLYWYRQTLGQGPEFLTYFQNEAQLEKSRLLSDRFSAERPKGSFSTLEIQRTEQGDSAMYLCASSSPLIMDEKLFFGSGTQLSVL.